The clone carrying this T cell receptor beta chain was picked up a small number of times. Its antigen is as yet unknown. The data were obtained in a study of regulatory T cells in long-lasting Graves disease. Documented time point: persistent/refractory GD, antithyroid drugs over 5 years with positive TRAb. Following extraction of RNA from PBMCs, that RNA was used to make the TCR library. It was an endocrinology department in Xi'an, China, that provided the patients. Staff took roughly 9.6 milliliters of peripheral blood and put it into EDTA tubes. V lost 0 bases, J lost 1 base, and 13 bases lay in between. This CDR3 spans 17 amino acids. CDR1 is DFQATT, CDR2 SNEGSKA, per germline (reference sequence). According to the study, TCR beta libraries were built with iRepertoire HTBI primers and CDR3-region Arm-PCR. TCRdb used MiXCR to reprocess the multiplex PCR reads, holding one entry per CDR3 protein. The sample yields 360,000 or so distinct CDR3 sequences, less than 30% seen once.

General study results and limits: Newly diagnosed disease favored TRBV20-1 and TRBJ2-1 over persistent disease.

Sequencing was performed on peripheral blood mononuclear cells (PBMCs), taken when the disease was refractory, from a patient treated with antithyroid drugs. The chain links TRBV20-1 to TRBJ1-6; tentatively, D is TRBD1 (6 bases). This TCR was recovered from a woman in her 40s with Graves disease. The CDR3 loop is CSARDWKGGSYNSPLHF. CDR3 nucleotides: TGCAGTGCTAGAGACTGGAAAGGGGGTTCCTATAATTCACCCCTCCACTTT.